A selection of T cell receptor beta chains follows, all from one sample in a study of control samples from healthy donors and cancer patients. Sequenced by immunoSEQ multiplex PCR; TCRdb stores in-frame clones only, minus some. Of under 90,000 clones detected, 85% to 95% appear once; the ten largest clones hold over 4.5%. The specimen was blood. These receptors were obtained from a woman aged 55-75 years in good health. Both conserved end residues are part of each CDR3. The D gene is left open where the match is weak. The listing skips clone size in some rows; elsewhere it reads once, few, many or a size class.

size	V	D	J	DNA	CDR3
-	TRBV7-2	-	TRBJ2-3	TGTGCCAGCAGCTTAGGGCGGCGGGCCTTTAACACAGATACGCAGTATTTT	CASSLGRRAFNTDTQYF
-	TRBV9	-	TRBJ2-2	TGTGCCAGCAGCGTAGCTCTCGGGGGTCACGGGGAGCTGTTTTTT	CASSVALGGHGELFF
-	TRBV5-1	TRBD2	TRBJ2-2	TGCGCCAGCAGCTTGGCCGAGCGGGGAAGCGCCGGGGAGCTGTTTTTT	CASSLAERGSAGELFF
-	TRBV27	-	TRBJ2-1	TGTGCCAGCAGTCTCCTTTCGGTTATAGATGAGCAGTTCTTC	CASSLLSVIDEQFF
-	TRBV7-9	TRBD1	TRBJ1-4	TGTGCCAGCAGCTTAGATGCAGGGCAGGGGGAGGAAAAACTGTTTTTT	CASSLDAGQGEEKLFF
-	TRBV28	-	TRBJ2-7	TGTGCCAGCGGACCCTACGAGCAGTACTTC	CASGPYEQYF
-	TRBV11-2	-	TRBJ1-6	TGTGCCAGCAGCTTGTACATCGTCGGGTCACCCCTCCACTTT	CASSLYIVGSPLHF
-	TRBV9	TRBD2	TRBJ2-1	TGTGCCAGCAGCTCCGGGGTAGCGGGAGGGTATACCTCCTACAATGAGCAGTTCTTC	CASSSGVAGGYTSYNEQFF
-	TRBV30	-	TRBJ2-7	TGTGCCTGGAGTGTACTTGGTGGGAGCCGCGAGCAGTACTTC	CAWSVLGGSREQYF
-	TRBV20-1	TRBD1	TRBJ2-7	TGCAGTGCTAGTCGAACAGGGGCCGAGCAGTACTTC	CSASRTGAEQYF
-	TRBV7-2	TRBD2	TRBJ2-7	TGTGCCAGCAGCTTAGGGGGATTTCAAGCGGGAGGGCACGAGCAGTACTTC	CASSLGGFQAGGHEQYF
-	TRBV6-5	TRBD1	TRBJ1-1	TGTGCCAGCAGTTACTCGGGGACAGGGCTCACTGAAGCTTTCTTT	CASSYSGTGLTEAFF
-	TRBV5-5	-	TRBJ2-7	TGTGCCAGCAGCTTGGAAGGGCTTTTCTCCTACGAGCAGTACTTC	CASSLEGLFSYEQYF
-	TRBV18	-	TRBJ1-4	TGTGCCAGCTCATACGAGAAGGTTTTCGGCGAAAAACTGTTTTTT	CASSYEKVFGEKLFF
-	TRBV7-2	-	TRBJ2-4	TGTGCCAGCAGCTTAACCGGGGCCAAAAACATTCAGTACTTC	CASSLTGAKNIQYF
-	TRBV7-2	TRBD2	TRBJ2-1	TGTGCCAGCAGCTCACGGACTAGCGGGAGATCCTACAATGAGCAGTTCTTC	CASSSRTSGRSYNEQFF
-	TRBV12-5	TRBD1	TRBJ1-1	TGTGCTAGTGGGACAGGGGTAGGAGCTTTCTTT	CASGTGVGAFF
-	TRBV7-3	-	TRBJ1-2	TGTGCCAGCAGCCCCACCCGGGGGTTTCGGAGGGCCCACTATGGCTACACCTTC	CASSPTRGFRRAHYGYTF
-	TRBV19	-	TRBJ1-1	TGTGCCAGTAGCTCTCGGCTATCTACCGGGAACACTGAAGCTTTCTTT	CASSSRLSTGNTEAFF
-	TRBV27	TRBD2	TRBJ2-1	TGTGCCAGCAGACCGAGCGGGAGAGTATCCAATGAGCAGTTCTTC	CASRPSGRVSNEQFF
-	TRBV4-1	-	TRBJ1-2	TGCGCCAGCAGCCAAGATCCCAACTATGGCTACACCTTC	CASSQDPNYGYTF
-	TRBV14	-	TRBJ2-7	TGTGCCAGCAGTCCCACCGGCGGGGCCTTCTACGAGCAGTACTTC	CASSPTGGAFYEQYF
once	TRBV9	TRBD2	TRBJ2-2	TGTGCCAGCAGCGTTAGCGGGAGGGCGACCGGGGAGCTGTTTTTT	CASSVSGRATGELFF
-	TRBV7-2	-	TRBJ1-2	TGTGCCAGCAGCTTAGTCACAGGGTTTGACTATGGCTACACCTTC	CASSLVTGFDYGYTF
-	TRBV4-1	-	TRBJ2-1	TGCGCCAGCAGCCAAGTCTGGTCGGCAGTCTCCTACAATGAGCAGTTCTTC	CASSQVWSAVSYNEQFF
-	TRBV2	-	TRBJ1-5	TGTGCCAGCAGTGTCGGACAGACTCATAGCAATCAGCCCCAGCATTTT	CASSVGQTHSNQPQHF
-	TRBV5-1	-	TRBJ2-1	TGCGCCAGCAGCTTTTTCCAGAATGAGCAGTTCTTC	CASSFFQNEQFF
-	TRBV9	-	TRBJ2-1	TGTGCCAGCAGCGTGATCCGGGGAGGAGGTGAGCAGTTCTTC	CASSVIRGGGEQFF
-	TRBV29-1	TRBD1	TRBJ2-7	TGCAGCGTTGAAGGGGTGACAGGGGCCTGGGACGAGCAGTACTTC	CSVEGVTGAWDEQYF
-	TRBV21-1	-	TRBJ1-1	TGTGCCAGCAGCATACTAGGGACAGGGCTCGGCACTGAAGCTTTCTTT	CASSILGTGLGTEAFF
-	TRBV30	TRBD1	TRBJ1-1	TGTGCCTGGAGTCACACAGGGGCCCGCACTGAAGCTTTCTTT	CAWSHTGARTEAFF
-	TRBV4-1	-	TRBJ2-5	TGCGCCAGCAGCCAAGTAACAGCGGGAGAGACCCAGTACTTC	CASSQVTAGETQYF